What follows are 19 T cell receptor beta chains derived from one specimen sequenced in a study of T cells in Graves' hyperthyroidism and ophthalmopathy. Amplification of TCR beta CDR3 regions was performed using RNA transcripts as template. HTBI primers were used for first-round RT-PCR of the TCR CDR3. MiXCR was run by TCRdb on the multiplex PCR reads, yielding one entry per CDR3 protein. The sample shows about 560,000 distinct CDR3 sequences, 12% to 15% of them seen only once. The sequencing input was blood. The receptors stem from a woman aged 40 to 49 with Graves' hyperthyroidism.

In its sample, this clonotype was seen many times. The chain joins TRBV15 to TRBJ2-1; TRBD2 might be the D (5 bases). The germline V gene has CDR1 LNHNV and CDR2 YYDKDF (reference sequence). The CDR3 totals 17 residues. With 0 bases removed from V and 1 base from J, the gap between germline ends came to 13 bases. As DNA, the CDR3 is TGTGCCACCAGCAGAGATTTTGGGCTAGCTTCCTACAATGAGCAGTTCTTC. It translates to CATSRDFGLASYNEQFF.

This clonotype appeared many times. This chain connects TRBV2 to TRBJ2-5, with 8 positions matching TRBD2. Germline loops: CDR1 SNHLY, CDR2 FYNNEI. The CDR3 runs to 15 residues. V shed 2 bases and J 4 bases; nucleotides not matched to a gene: 6. CDR3 DNA: TGTGCCAGCAGTGAAAGGAGCGGGAGCGGAGAGACCCAGTACTTC. It translates to CASSERSGSGETQYF.

This clonotype was observed at least ten times. J is TRBJ1-2 and V is TRBV2; no reliable D call. CDR3 length equals 11 residues. V gave up 8 bases and J gave up 8 bases, with 12 bases separating them. Germline V CDR1 and CDR2: SNHLY, FYNNEI. The CDR3 protein is CASSRGGGYTF. In nucleotides, the CDR3 is TGTGCCAGCTCCCGGGGAGGAGGCTACACCTTC.

This clonotype was seen ten or more times. The V and J genes are TRBV12-3 or TRBV12-4 and TRBJ1-5; 8 positions match TRBD1. V shed 6 bases, J shed 1 base, and the junction held 8 bases outside the gene matches. CDR3 length equals 16 residues. The DNA of the CDR3 is TGTGCCAGCAGCTATACAGGGGGTAGAAGCAATCAGCCCCAGCATTTT. Residues: CASSYTGGRSNQPQHF.

This clonotype was observed a handful of times. The V call is TRBV28, the J call TRBJ2-1; 10 bases match TRBD1. The CDR3 loop spans 12 amino acids. Germline CDR1 MDHEN, CDR2 SYDVKM. V trimming: 6 bases; J trimming: 13 bases; junction bases outside the gene matches: 6. In nucleotides, the CDR3 is TGTGCCAGCAGCTTTTGGGACAGGGGACAGTTCTTC. It encodes CASSFWDRGQFF. Together with reference TRBV28 and TRBJ2-1, the CDR3 gives the full variable domain: DVKVTQSSRYLVKRTGEKVFLECVQDMDHENMFWYRQDPGLGLRLIYFSYDVKMKEKGDIPEGYSVSREKKERFSLILESASTNQTSMYLCASSFWDRGQFFGPGTRLTVL.

This clonotype was counted ten times or more. The V and J genes are TRBV3-1 and TRBJ1-2, with D tentatively TRBD1 (5 bases). The CDR3 length is 15 residues. V was trimmed by 5 bases and J by 6 bases, leaving 19 bases between them. Germline V gene sequence: CDR1 LGHDT, CDR2 YNNKEL (reference sequence). In DNA, the CDR3 is TGTGCCAGCAGCGATACTTCCGGGACTCGGGATGGCTACACCTTC. Amino acid sequence: CASSDTSGTRDGYTF.

In its sample, this clonotype was seen many times. The CDR3 DNA follows: TGTGCCAGCAGTGGGGACAGGGCGAGCAATCAGCCCCAGCATTTT. Amino acids: CASSGDRASNQPQHF. This rearrangement joins TRBV12-3 or TRBV12-4 to TRBJ1-5, with 9 bases fitting TRBD1. V gave up 5 bases and J gave up 1 base; unmatched junction bases: 3. This CDR3 comprises 15 residues.

This clonotype was detected many times. The chain is built from TRBV12-3 or TRBV12-4 and TRBJ1-1; possible D gene TRBD1, 6 bases. This CDR3 spans 12 amino acids. V gave up 4 bases and J gave up 6 bases, with 9 bases separating them. CDR3 DNA: TGTGCCAGCAGTTCGGAGGGGGCTGAAGCTTTCTTT. This gives the protein CASSSEGAEAFF.

This clonotype was picked up a small number of times. The gene calls are TRBV11-2 and TRBJ2-7; 8 positions agree with TRBD2. CDR1 and CDR2 from the germline V gene are SGHAT and FQNNGV. Unmatched junction bases numbered 9, after V lost 1 base and J lost 7 bases. The CDR3 has 15 residues. The CDR3 coding sequence is TGTGCCAGCAGCTTAGGTTTAGCGGGATCTAGAGAGCAGTACTTC. Translating it yields CASSLGLAGSREQYF.

The chain employs TRBV11-3 and TRBJ2-7; perhaps TRBD2 as D (6 bases). Germline V lookup: CDR1 SGHNT, CDR2 YENEEA. V was trimmed by 6 bases and J by 4 bases, leaving 16 bases between them. The CDR3 is 14 residues long. CDR3 loop: CASRIGTATYEQYF. CDR3 nucleotide sequence: TGTGCCAGCAGGATAGGGACTGCTACTTACGAGCAGTACTTC. The full variable domain, its missing parts supplied by reference TRBV11-3 and TRBJ2-7, is EAGVVQSPRYKIIEKKQPVAFWCNPISGHNTLYWYLQNLGQGPELLIRYENEEAVDDSQLPKDRFSAERLKGVDSTLKIQPAELGDSAVYLCASRIGTATYEQYFGPGTRLTVT.

This clonotype was counted ten times or more. The rearrangement uses TRBV7-9 and TRBJ2-1; D uncertain. Germline values: CDR1 SEHNR, CDR2 FQNEAQ (reference sequence). The CDR3 totals 14 residues. V was trimmed by 11 bases and J by 5 bases, leaving 19 bases between them. Here the CDR3 DNA reads TGTGCCCTCCGAGGCTTCCTTGAGGACAATGAGCAGTTCTTC. This gives the protein CALRGFLEDNEQFF.

This clonotype was observed many times. This chain links TRBV20-1 with TRBJ2-1; 8 bases map to TRBD1. The germline gives CDR1 DFQATT, CDR2 SNEGSKA (reference sequence). V lost 3 bases and J lost 1; bases outside the gene matches: 11. This CDR3 contains 17 residues. The CDR3 bases are TGCAGTGCTAGCGCCAGGGGGCGAATTTTATCCTACAATGAGCAGTTCTTC. It codes for CSASARGRILSYNEQFF.

This clonotype was seen repeatedly, ten times or more. The chain combines TRBV24-1 with TRBJ2-3, with 8 bases that match TRBD1. CDR1 KGHDR and CDR2 SFDVKD come from the germline V gene. Trimming at V came to 4 bases and at J to 0 bases, leaving 5 bases not matched to a gene. The CDR3 runs to 16 residues. CDR3 region: CATSDGTGRSTDTQYF. CDR3 nucleotides: TGTGCCACCAGTGACGGGACAGGACGGAGCACAGATACGCAGTATTTT.

Only a few counts were recorded for this clonotype. V and J are TRBV6-1 and TRBJ2-4; TRBD2 matches 10 bases. CDR1 is MNHNS and CDR2 is SASEGT in the germline V gene. This CDR3 spans 15 amino acids. Trimming removed 2 bases from V and 4 bases from J; junction bases left unmatched: 2. Here the CDR3 reads CASSELAGAKNIQYF. CDR3 sequence (DNA): TGTGCCAGCAGTGAACTAGCGGGAGCGAAAAACATTCAGTACTTC.

At least ten counts were recorded for this clonotype. J is TRBJ1-1 and V is TRBV12-3 or TRBV12-4; D possibly corresponds to TRBD1 (6 bases). This CDR3 comprises 14 residues. Trimming stripped 6 bases from V and 5 bases from J, with 16 bases between. The CDR3: CASRGGGGATEAFF. Written as DNA, the CDR3 is TGTGCCAGCAGGGGCGGGGGGGGGGCGACTGAAGCTTTCTTT.

V usage is TRBV20-1 and J usage is TRBJ2-5, with 14 bases fitting TRBD2. The V gene's germline CDR1 is DFQATT and CDR2 SNEGSKA (reference sequence). CDR3 length: 17 amino acids. The J segment lost 5 bases and the V segment lost 0 bases, leaving 8 bases of the junction unmatched. The CDR3 here is CSARDWGLAGVRETQYF. DNA of the CDR3: TGCAGTGCTAGAGATTGGGGACTAGCGGGAGTCCGGGAGACCCAGTACTTC.

This clonotype was picked up many times. The genes are TRBV7-6 and TRBJ2-7; D is perhaps TRBD1 (6 bases). This CDR3 spans 15 amino acids. V was clipped by 0 bases and J by 2 bases, with 11 bases between them. CDR1 and CDR2 (germline): SGHVS, FNYEAQ. In DNA, the CDR3 is TGTGCCAGCAGCTTAGCGGACCAGGGGACCTACGAGCAGTACTTC. Protein sequence: CASSLADQGTYEQYF.

This clonotype was counted at least ten times. The V and J genes are TRBV6-1 and TRBJ2-7; 8 nucleotides match TRBD2. Trimming took 6 bases from V and 0 from J; bases not matched to a gene: 7. Germline lookup yields CDR1 MNHNS and CDR2 SASEGT. The CDR3 contains 15 residues. CDR3 nucleotide sequence: TGTGCCAGCAGGCCGACTAGCGCAGACTCCTACGAGCAGTACTTC. Protein: CASRPTSADSYEQYF.

This clonotype was seen repeatedly, ten times or more. The V and J genes are TRBV29-1 and TRBJ2-3; 12 bases match TRBD1. The CDR3 extends over 17 amino acids. Germline CDR1 SQVTM, CDR2 ANQGSEA. The V and J ends lost 2 bases and 2 bases, in that order; junction bases with no gene match: 8. The CDR3 DNA follows: TGCAGCGTTGAATTTCTGTGGGGACAGGGGGCCACAGATACGCAGTATTTT. This codes for CSVEFLWGQGATDTQYF.